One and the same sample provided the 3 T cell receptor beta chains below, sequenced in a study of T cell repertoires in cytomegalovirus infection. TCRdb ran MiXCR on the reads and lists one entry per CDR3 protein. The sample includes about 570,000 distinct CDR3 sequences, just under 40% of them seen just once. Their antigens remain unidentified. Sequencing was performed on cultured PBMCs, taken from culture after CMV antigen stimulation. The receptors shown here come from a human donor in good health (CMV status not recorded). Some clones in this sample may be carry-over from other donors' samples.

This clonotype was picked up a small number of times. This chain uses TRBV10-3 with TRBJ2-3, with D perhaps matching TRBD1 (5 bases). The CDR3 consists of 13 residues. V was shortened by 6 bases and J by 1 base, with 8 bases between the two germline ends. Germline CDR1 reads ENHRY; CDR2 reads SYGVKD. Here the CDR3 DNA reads TGTGCCATCAGGACAGAACGCACAGATACGCAGTATTTT. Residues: CAIRTERTDTQYF.

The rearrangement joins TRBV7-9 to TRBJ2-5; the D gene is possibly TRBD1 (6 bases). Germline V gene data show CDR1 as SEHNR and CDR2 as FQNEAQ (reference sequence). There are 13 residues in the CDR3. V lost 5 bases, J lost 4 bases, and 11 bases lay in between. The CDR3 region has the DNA TGTGCCAGCAGCCTCTACAGGGTAGAGACCCAGTACTTC. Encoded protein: CASSLYRVETQYF.

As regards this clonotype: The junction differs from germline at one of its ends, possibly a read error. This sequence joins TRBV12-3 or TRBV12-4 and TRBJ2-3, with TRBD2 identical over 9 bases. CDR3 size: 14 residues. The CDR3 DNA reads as TGTGCCAGCAGTATAGCGGGGGTGGCAGATACGCAGTATTTT. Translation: CASSIAGVADTQYF.